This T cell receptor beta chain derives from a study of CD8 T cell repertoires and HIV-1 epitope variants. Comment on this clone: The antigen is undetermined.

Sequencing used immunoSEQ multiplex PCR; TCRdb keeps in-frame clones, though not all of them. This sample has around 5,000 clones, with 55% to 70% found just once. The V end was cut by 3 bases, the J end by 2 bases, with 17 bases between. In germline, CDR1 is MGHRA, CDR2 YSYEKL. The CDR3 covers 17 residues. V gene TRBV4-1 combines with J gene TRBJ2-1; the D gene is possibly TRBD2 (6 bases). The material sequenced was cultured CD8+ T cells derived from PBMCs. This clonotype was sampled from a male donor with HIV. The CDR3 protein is CASSQLLAPGAYNEQFF. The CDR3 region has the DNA TGCGCCAGCAGCCAGCTCCTAGCGCCCGGCGCCTACAATGAGCAGTTCTTC.